Listed below are T cell receptor beta chains from one sample, sequenced in a study of CD8 T cells in Susac syndrome. Using its own MiXCR run on the immunoSEQ multiplex PCR reads, TCRdb lists one record per CDR3 protein. This sample yields 210,000 or so distinct CDR3 sequences, of which around 93% are seen a single time; about 0.14% belongs to the top ten. Sequencing was performed on CD4+ T cells from PBMCs. These receptors came from a human donor with Susac syndrome. Each CDR3 is given with its conserved first and last residue. D genes are given only for firm matches. For some rows the clone size is stated as once, few or many, or as a class when expanded; others skip it.

clone size: -
V gene: TRBV12-3/TRBV12-4
D gene: -
J gene: TRBJ1-1
CDR3 protein: CASIRMDTEAFF
CDR3 DNA: TGTGCCAGCATTCGCATGGACACTGAAGCTTTCTTT

clone size: -
V gene: TRBV5-6
D gene: -
J gene: TRBJ2-7
CDR3 protein: CASSSRQEVYEQYF
CDR3 DNA: TGTGCCAGCAGCTCTAGACAGGAGGTCTACGAGCAGTACTTC

clone size: once
V gene: TRBV29-1
D gene: TRBD1
J gene: TRBJ1-4
CDR3 protein: CSVLLLGDRAEKLFF
CDR3 DNA: TGCAGCGTTCTCCTGCTTGGGGACAGGGCGGAAAAACTGTTTTTT

clone size: -
V gene: TRBV4-3
D gene: -
J gene: TRBJ1-5
CDR3 protein: CASSQDWGRTNQPQHF
CDR3 DNA: TGCGCCAGCAGCCAAGATTGGGGCAGGACAAATCAGCCCCAGCATTTT

clone size: -
V gene: TRBV29-1
D gene: -
J gene: TRBJ2-1
CDR3 protein: CSVEVSGRGTNEQFF
CDR3 DNA: TGCAGCGTTGAAGTCTCGGGCAGGGGTACCAATGAGCAGTTCTTC

clone size: -
V gene: TRBV19
D gene: TRBD1
J gene: TRBJ2-7
CDR3 protein: CASGDRPFNEQYF
CDR3 DNA: TGTGCCAGTGGGGACAGGCCTTTCAACGAGCAGTACTTC

clone size: -
V gene: TRBV20-1
D gene: -
J gene: TRBJ2-5
CDR3 protein: CSARWTGETQYF
CDR3 DNA: TGCAGTGCTAGGTGGACGGGGGAGACCCAGTACTTC

clone size: -
V gene: TRBV4-1
D gene: TRBD2
J gene: TRBJ2-2
CDR3 protein: CASSQVLGTSGKELFF
CDR3 DNA: TGCGCCAGCAGCCAAGTACTTGGGACTAGCGGCAAGGAGCTGTTTTTT

clone size: -
V gene: TRBV6-6
D gene: -
J gene: TRBJ1-6
CDR3 protein: CASSPAGAINNSPLHF
CDR3 DNA: TGTGCCAGCAGTCCCGCCGGGGCCATTAATAATTCACCCCTCCACTTT

clone size: -
V gene: TRBV20-1
D gene: TRBD1
J gene: TRBJ1-5
CDR3 protein: CSARNVGQGGYQPQHF
CDR3 DNA: TGCAGTGCTAGAAACGTGGGACAGGGAGGTTATCAGCCCCAGCATTTT

clone size: -
V gene: TRBV11-2
D gene: -
J gene: TRBJ1-6
CDR3 protein: CASSLDQREALHF
CDR3 DNA: TGTGCCAGCAGCTTAGATCAGAGGGAGGCCCTCCACTTT

clone size: -
V gene: TRBV20-1
D gene: TRBD2
J gene: TRBJ2-7
CDR3 protein: CSAMGLAGLGDEQYF
CDR3 DNA: TGCAGTGCTATGGGGTTAGCGGGTTTAGGCGACGAGCAGTACTTC

clone size: -
V gene: TRBV3-1
D gene: -
J gene: TRBJ2-5
CDR3 protein: CASSQEGGGWKETQYF
CDR3 DNA: TGTGCCAGCAGCCAAGAAGGAGGAGGGTGGAAAGAGACCCAGTACTTC

clone size: -
V gene: TRBV20-1
D gene: TRBD2
J gene: TRBJ2-3
CDR3 protein: CSARNSGGPDTQYF
CDR3 DNA: TGCAGTGCTAGAAATAGCGGGGGCCCAGATACGCAGTATTTT

clone size: few
V gene: TRBV7-2
D gene: TRBD1
J gene: TRBJ1-4
CDR3 protein: CASSFGTGELFF
CDR3 DNA: TGTGCCAGCAGCTTCGGGACAGGCGAACTGTTTTTT

clone size: -
V gene: TRBV20-1
D gene: -
J gene: TRBJ1-1
CDR3 protein: CSARDITLNTEAFF
CDR3 DNA: TGCAGTGCTAGAGATATAACGCTGAACACTGAAGCTTTCTTT

clone size: -
V gene: TRBV7-2
D gene: TRBD2
J gene: TRBJ2-7
CDR3 protein: CASSKTSGDSYEQYF
CDR3 DNA: TGTGCCAGCAGCAAGACTAGCGGGGATTCCTACGAGCAGTACTTC

clone size: -
V gene: TRBV20-1
D gene: TRBD1
J gene: TRBJ1-5
CDR3 protein: CSAWFGQGNQPQHF
CDR3 DNA: TGCAGTGCTTGGTTTGGACAGGGGAATCAGCCCCAGCATTTT

clone size: -
V gene: TRBV29-1
D gene: TRBD2
J gene: TRBJ2-3
CDR3 protein: CSVGGGPYTDTQYF
CDR3 DNA: TGCAGCGTGGGCGGGGGTCCCTACACAGATACGCAGTATTTT

clone size: -
V gene: TRBV15
D gene: -
J gene: TRBJ1-2
CDR3 protein: CATSGEAGIYGYTF
CDR3 DNA: TGTGCCACCAGCGGCGAAGCAGGGATCTATGGCTACACCTTC

clone size: -
V gene: TRBV20-1
D gene: -
J gene: TRBJ1-4
CDR3 protein: CSAALIGEGGEKLFF
CDR3 DNA: TGCAGTGCCGCCTTGATCGGAGAGGGAGGTGAAAAACTGTTTTTT

clone size: once
V gene: TRBV29-1
D gene: TRBD2
J gene: TRBJ2-7
CDR3 protein: CSVRRGGGNEQYF
CDR3 DNA: TGCAGCGTTCGGCGGGGGGGCGGGAACGAGCAGTACTTC

clone size: once
V gene: TRBV3-1
D gene: -
J gene: TRBJ1-1
CDR3 protein: CASSQDQWTEAFF
CDR3 DNA: TGTGCCAGCAGCCAAGATCAGTGGACTGAAGCTTTCTTT

clone size: -
V gene: TRBV2
D gene: -
J gene: TRBJ2-1
CDR3 protein: CASSERGSNEQFF
CDR3 DNA: TGTGCCAGCAGTGAACGGGGTTCCAATGAGCAGTTCTTC

clone size: -
V gene: TRBV12-5
D gene: -
J gene: TRBJ1-6
CDR3 protein: CASASRHTSSYNSPLHF
CDR3 DNA: TGTGCTAGTGCCTCTCGACACACGAGCTCCTATAATTCACCCCTCCACTTT